This T cell receptor beta chain was identified in a study of shared clonotypes between healthy human individuals. Looked up from germline, CDR1 is SGHAT and CDR2 is FQDESV (reference sequence). Trimming took 1 base from V and 0 from J, leaving 7 bases between them. The CDR3 runs to 14 residues. Assay used: immunoSEQ multiplex PCR; TCRdb lists only in-frame clones, some missing. The sample lists a few hundred thousand clones, around 78% occurring once. The chain couples TRBV11-1 to TRBJ2-7; D not resolved. The sequenced sample consisted of PBMCs. This TCR came from a woman aged 40 to 55 in good health. Some clones in this sample may be carry-over from other donors' samples. The CDR3 DNA reads TGTGCCAGCAGCTTAGGGTTAGGCTCCTACGAGCAGTACTTC. Translation gives CASSLGLGSYEQYF.